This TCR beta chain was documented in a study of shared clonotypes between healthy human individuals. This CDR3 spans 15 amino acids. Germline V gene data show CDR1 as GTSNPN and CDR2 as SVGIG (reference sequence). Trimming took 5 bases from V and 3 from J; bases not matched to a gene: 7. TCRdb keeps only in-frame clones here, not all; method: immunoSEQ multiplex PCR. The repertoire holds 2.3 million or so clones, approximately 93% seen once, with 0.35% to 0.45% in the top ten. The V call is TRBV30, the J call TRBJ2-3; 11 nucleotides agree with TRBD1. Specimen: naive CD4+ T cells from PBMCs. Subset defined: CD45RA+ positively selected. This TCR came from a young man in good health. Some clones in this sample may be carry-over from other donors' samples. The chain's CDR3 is CAWAGDRGFTDTQYF. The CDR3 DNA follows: TGTGCCTGGGCCGGGGACAGGGGGTTTACAGATACGCAGTATTTT. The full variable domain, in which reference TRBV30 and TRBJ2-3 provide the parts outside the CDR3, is SQTIHQWPATLVQPVGSPLSLECTVEGTSNPNLYWYRQAAGRGLQLLFYSVGIGQISSEVPQNLSASRPQDRQFILSSKKLLLSDSGFYLCAWAGDRGFTDTQYFGPGTRLTVL.